This entry lists 29 T cell receptor beta chains sequenced from one sample in a study of blood T cell repertoires in COVID-19. Clones were read by immunoSEQ multiplex PCR, and TCRdb kept only the in-frame ones, dropping some. This table has 200,000 to 250,000 clones, 80% to 90% appearing once. Specimen: peripheral blood. These receptors were collected from a man at least 80 years old with acute or convalescent COVID-19.

V gene TRBV4-1 combines with J gene TRBJ2-1; TRBD2 agrees at 10 bases. CDR1 MGHRA and CDR2 YSYEKL come from the germline V gene. This CDR3 is built from 13 residues. J lost 8 bases, V lost 6 bases, and 4 bases had no gene match. The DNA for the CDR3 is TGCGCCAGCAGACTAGCGGGAAGGGATGAGCAGTTCTTC. Translating it yields CASRLAGRDEQFF.

This sequence joins TRBV9 and TRBJ2-5; D perhaps matches TRBD2 (5 bases). Trimming pared 0 bases from V and 4 bases from J, leaving 13 bases between. Germline CDR1 is SGDLS and CDR2 is YYNGEE. This CDR3 has 15 residues. The CDR3 DNA reads TGTGCCAGCAGCGTAGGAGGACTCCCAGGAGAGACCCAGTACTTC. As protein: CASSVGGLPGETQYF.

This sequence joins TRBV7-2 and TRBJ2-7, with D uncertain. The V end lost 5 bases, the J end lost 4 bases, and 15 bases lay between the germline ends. The CDR3 totals 14 residues. CDR1 and CDR2 (germline): SGHTA, FQGNSA. The CDR3 reads CASSPPTLPYEQYF. In DNA form, the CDR3 reads TGTGCCAGCAGCCCCCCGACTCTCCCGTACGAGCAGTACTTC.

The chain is built from TRBV7-9 and TRBJ2-1; TRBD2 aligns across 12 bases. From germline, CDR1 is SEHNR and CDR2 FQNEAQ (reference sequence). The CDR3 has 15 amino acids. V shed 8 bases and J 8 bases; nucleotides not matched to a gene: 10. The CDR3 DNA is TGTGCCAGCGTGGGGCTAGCGGGAGGGCCCTATGAGCAGTTCTTC. Protein sequence: CASVGLAGGPYEQFF. The entire variable domain, with the rest obtained from reference TRBV7-9 and TRBJ2-1, is as follows: DTGVSQNPRHKITKRGQNVTFRCDPISEHNRLYWYRQTLGQGPEFLTYFQNEAQLEKSRLLSDRFSAERPKGSFSTLEIQRTEQGDSAMYLCASVGLAGGPYEQFFGPGTRLTVL.

This chain links TRBV27 with TRBJ2-1; D gene unclear. CDR1 is MNHEY and CDR2 is SMNVEV in the germline V gene (reference sequence). The CDR3 contains 11 residues. V was shortened by 6 bases and J by 13 bases, with 13 bases between the two germline ends. This chain's CDR3 is CASRTLSTQFF. Written as DNA, the CDR3 is TGTGCCAGCAGAACTCTTTCCACCCAGTTCTTC.

CDR3 in amino acids: CASSYHSGSYNEQFF. CDR3 nucleotides: TGTGCCAGCTCCTACCATAGCGGCTCCTACAATGAGCAGTTCTTC. The J gene is TRBJ2-1, the V gene TRBV21-1; the table's D call, TRBD2, was not checked against the DNA. TRBV21-1 is termed a pseudogene. The CDR3 spans 15 residues.

The chain employs TRBV7-2 and TRBJ2-1; 10 bases match TRBD2. This CDR3 contains 15 residues. Looked up from germline, CDR1 is SGHTA and CDR2 is FQGNSA. V was pared by 6 bases and J by 1 base, with 3 bases of the junction left unmatched. The DNA of the CDR3 is TGTGCCAGCAGTTTTAGCGGGGGGTCCTACAATGAGCAGTTCTTC. Residues: CASSFSGGSYNEQFF.

This clone was seen ten or more times. The chain uses TRBV7-8 and TRBJ1-2; D remains ambiguous. The V gene's germline CDR1 is SGHVS and CDR2 FQNEAQ. The CDR3 runs to 12 residues. Trimming stripped 5 bases from V and 9 bases from J, with 13 bases between. This chain's CDR3 is CASSLERSSYTF. The CDR3, as DNA: TGTGCCAGCAGCCTCGAGCGGAGTAGCTACACCTTC.

The chain has TRBV27 and TRBJ2-6, with TRBD1 as a possible D gene (6 bases). In germline, CDR1 is MNHEY, CDR2 SMNVEV (reference sequence). There are 17 residues in the CDR3. Trimming pared 5 bases from V and 2 bases from J, leaving 16 bases between. The DNA of the CDR3 is TGTGCCAGCAGTCCCCAACAGGGTCTGACTGGGGCCAACGTCCTGACTTTC. Amino acid sequence: CASSPQQGLTGANVLTF.

The chain is built from TRBV30 and TRBJ1-2, with 8 bases matching TRBD1. The CDR3 is 15 amino acids. With 5 bases clipped from V and 7 bases from J, the junction kept 15 bases outside the gene matches. Looked up from germline, CDR1 is GTSNPN and CDR2 is SVGIG (reference sequence). The CDR3 loop is CAWVGTGPGAGGYTF. The CDR3, as DNA: TGTGCCTGGGTAGGGACAGGCCCGGGCGCAGGTGGCTACACCTTC. Complete variable domain (other parts from reference TRBV30 and TRBJ1-2): SQTIHQWPATLVQPVGSPLSLECTVEGTSNPNLYWYRQAAGRGLQLLFYSVGIGQISSEVPQNLSASRPQDRQFILSSKKLLLSDSGFYLCAWVGTGPGAGGYTFGSGTRLTVV.

The genes are TRBV28 and TRBJ2-7, with 7 nucleotides matching TRBD1. Losses at the gene ends were 3 bases for V and 8 bases for J; bases not matched to a gene: 10. This CDR3 comprises 14 residues. Per the germline V gene, CDR1 is MDHEN and CDR2 is SYDVKM. The CDR3, as DNA: TGTGCCAGCAGTTTCTACCCGGGGACAGACAAGCAGTACTTC. Its translation is CASSFYPGTDKQYF.

The chain uses TRBV7-2 and TRBJ2-3; the D gene is possibly TRBD2 (6 bases). The CDR3 is made up of 16 amino acids. V was clipped by 3 bases and J by 2 bases, with 15 bases between them. The germline CDR1 and CDR2 sequences are SGHTA and FQGNSA. The CDR3 here is CASSLDGRINTDTQYF. The CDR3 DNA is TGTGCCAGCAGCTTGGACGGGAGAATTAACACAGATACGCAGTATTTT.

V is TRBV9 and J is TRBJ2-3; 7 bases are shared with TRBD1. Unmatched junction bases numbered 13, after V lost 4 bases and J lost 2 bases. The germline V gene encodes CDR1 SGDLS and CDR2 YYNGEE. CDR3 length equals 17 residues. CDR3 DNA sequence: TGTGCCAGCAGCTTTGAGGACAGGCTAATTTCCACAGATACGCAGTATTTT. Protein product: CASSFEDRLISTDTQYF. The complete variable domain, with remaining parts taken from reference TRBV9 and TRBJ2-3, reads DSGVTQTPKHLITATGQRVTLRCSPRSGDLSVYWYQQSLDQGLQFLIQYYNGEERAKGNILERFSAQQFPDLHSELNLSSLELGDSALYFCASSFEDRLISTDTQYFGPGTRLTVL.

This chain links TRBV28 with TRBJ2-1; weak D call: TRBD2 (6 bases). Trimming pared 1 base from V and 7 bases from J, leaving 11 bases between. Per the germline V gene, CDR1 is MDHEN and CDR2 is SYDVKM. CDR3 size: 14 residues. The CDR3 sequence is CASSLSRGGNEQFF. CDR3 in DNA: TGTGCCAGCAGTTTATCCCGGGGAGGTAATGAGCAGTTCTTC.

This clone was observed once. The chain recombines TRBV7-2 with TRBJ1-1; the D is unclear. Between the trimmed V and J ends, which lost 3 bases and 3 bases, there was a span of 14 bases. This CDR3 is built from 15 residues. Germline CDR1 is SGHTA and CDR2 is FQGNSA. CDR3 in DNA: TGTGCCAGCAGCTTCCGGGGAGGGTGGGACACTGAAGCTTTCTTT. It codes for CASSFRGGWDTEAFF.

CDR3 sequence reads: CASSPPQREALGELFF. As DNA, the CDR3 is TGTGCCAGCTCACCACCGCAGCGGGAGGCACTCGGGGAGCTGTTTTTT. The chain joins TRBV18 to TRBJ2-2; 9 bases agree with TRBD2. The CDR3 loop spans 16 amino acids. Trimming cost V 0 bases and J 7 bases; bases outside gene matches: 6. Germline V gene lookup returns CDR1 KGHSH and CDR2 LQKENI.

This CDR3 is CASSIDSNYGYTF. The CDR3 nucleotides are TGTGCCAGTAGTATAGACAGTAACTATGGCTACACCTTC. The chain couples TRBV19 to TRBJ1-2; the D is unclear. The CDR3 contains 13 residues. Germline CDR1 is LNHDA and CDR2 is SQIVND (reference sequence). Trimming stripped 0 bases from V and 1 base from J, with 3 bases between.

This chain's CDR3 is CSVDGKGNTEAFF. The CDR3 DNA is TGCAGCGTTGACGGGAAAGGGAACACTGAAGCTTTCTTT. The rearrangement uses TRBV29-1 and TRBJ1-1, with no clear D. Trimming pared 3 bases from V and 1 base from J, leaving 9 bases between. The CDR3 contains 13 residues. Per the germline V gene, CDR1 is SQVTM and CDR2 is ANQGSEA.

The chain recombines TRBV10-3 with TRBJ1-2; TRBD1 agrees at 7 bases. V lost 3 bases, J lost 7 bases, and 2 bases stayed unmatched. CDR3 length: 12 amino acids. Germline assignment: CDR1 ENHRY and CDR2 SYGVKD. This CDR3 is CAISENRGGYTF. CDR3 nucleotides: TGTGCCATCAGTGAAAACAGGGGTGGCTACACCTTC.

The J gene is TRBJ2-3, the V gene TRBV6-5, with 13 positions matching TRBD2. Trimming removed 4 bases from V and 3 bases from J; junction bases left unmatched: 4. The length of the CDR3 is 16 residues. CDR1 and CDR2 from the germline V gene are MNHEY and SVGAGI. The chain's CDR3 is CASSWTSGSGTDTQYF. In nucleotides, the CDR3 is TGTGCCAGCAGTTGGACTAGCGGGAGCGGGACAGATACGCAGTATTTT.

The chain is built from TRBV28 and TRBJ1-5; 9 nucleotides align to TRBD1. After removal of 3 bases from V and 6 bases from J, the junction contained 6 bases not matched to a gene. The germline V gene encodes CDR1 MDHEN and CDR2 SYDVKM. CDR3 length equals 15 residues. Written as DNA, the CDR3 is TGTGCCAGCAGTTTCGCGACAGGGGGTATTCAGCCCCAGCATTTT. Translation gives CASSFATGGIQPQHF. Full variable domain (outside the CDR3, taken from reference TRBV28 and TRBJ1-5): DVKVTQSSRYLVKRTGEKVFLECVQDMDHENMFWYRQDPGLGLRLIYFSYDVKMKEKGDIPEGYSVSREKKERFSLILESASTNQTSMYLCASSFATGGIQPQHFGDGTRLSIL.

The CDR3 is CASRHRDRENYGYTF. The DNA for the CDR3 is TGTGCCAGTAGGCACCGGGACAGAGAAAACTATGGCTACACCTTC. The chain carries TRBV19 and TRBJ1-2; TRBD1 matches at 7 bases. Per the germline V gene, CDR1 is LNHDA and CDR2 is SQIVND (reference sequence). The V segment lost 6 bases and the J segment 2 bases; nucleotides outside the gene matches: 9. The CDR3 is made up of 15 amino acids.

The chain links TRBV18 to TRBJ2-2, with TRBD1 matching over 10 bases. The germline gives CDR1 KGHSH, CDR2 LQKENI. The CDR3 extends over 17 amino acids. V shed 3 bases, J shed 2 bases, and the junction held 6 bases outside the gene matches. Written as DNA, the CDR3 is TGTGCCAGCTCACCGAGGGACAGGGGCCCAAACACCGGGGAGCTGTTTTTT. Its protein is CASSPRDRGPNTGELFF.

V usage is TRBV6-1 and J usage is TRBJ1-1; no firm D call. Trimming stripped 0 bases from V and 1 base from J, with 6 bases between. From germline, CDR1 is MNHNS and CDR2 SASEGT. The CDR3 runs 14 residues. The CDR3, as DNA: TGTGCCAGCAGTGAAGCCGGAGGGAACACTGAAGCTTTCTTT. Its translation: CASSEAGGNTEAFF.

The V gene is TRBV19, the J gene TRBJ2-4; tentative D call: TRBD1 (6 bases). Germline V gene data show CDR1 as LNHDA and CDR2 as SQIVND (reference sequence). V lost 3 bases to trimming and J lost 1 base, with 10 bases between them. The CDR3 length is 15 residues. CDR3 region: CASSIRTAAKNIQYF. The CDR3 coding sequence is TGTGCCAGTAGTATTCGGACAGCCGCCAAAAACATTCAGTACTTC.

The table lists this clone with a count of one. This sequence joins TRBV27 and TRBJ2-6, with D perhaps matching TRBD1 (5 bases). Germline assignment: CDR1 MNHEY and CDR2 SMNVEV (reference sequence). The V end was cut by 6 bases, the J end by 3 bases, with 18 bases between. The CDR3 sequence is 17 residues long. DNA for the CDR3: TGTGCCAGCAGGGGTTTATTGGGGCGCTATGGGGCCAACGTCCTGACTTTC. This encodes CASRGLLGRYGANVLTF.

This sequence joins TRBV7-2 and TRBJ1-2; 12 bases map to TRBD1. The CDR3 is made up of 15 amino acids. V shed 4 bases and J 5 bases; nucleotides not matched to a gene: 5. CDR1 SGHTA and CDR2 FQGNSA come from the germline V gene. In DNA, the CDR3 is TGTGCCAGCAGCTGGGACAGGGGGCGCGATTATGGCTACACCTTC. Residues: CASSWDRGRDYGYTF.

CDR3 sequence reads: CASSYAGSGVTEAFF. The CDR3 nucleotides are TGTGCCAGCAGTTACGCAGGGTCGGGGGTCACTGAAGCTTTCTTT. This sequence joins TRBV6-5 and TRBJ1-1; possibly TRBD1 for D (5 bases). The CDR3 sequence is 15 residues long. The germline CDR1 and CDR2 sequences are MNHEY and SVGAGI. Trimming took off 2 bases at V and 4 bases at J, with 14 bases between the two ends.

Written as DNA, the CDR3 is TGTGCCAGCACTCCTTACGGCACCGGGGAGCTGTTTTTT. Its translation: CASTPYGTGELFF. This chain links TRBV28 with TRBJ2-2; D not resolved. Trimming stripped 7 bases from V and 4 bases from J, with 10 bases between. The CDR3 contains 13 residues. Germline V gene sequence: CDR1 MDHEN, CDR2 SYDVKM.